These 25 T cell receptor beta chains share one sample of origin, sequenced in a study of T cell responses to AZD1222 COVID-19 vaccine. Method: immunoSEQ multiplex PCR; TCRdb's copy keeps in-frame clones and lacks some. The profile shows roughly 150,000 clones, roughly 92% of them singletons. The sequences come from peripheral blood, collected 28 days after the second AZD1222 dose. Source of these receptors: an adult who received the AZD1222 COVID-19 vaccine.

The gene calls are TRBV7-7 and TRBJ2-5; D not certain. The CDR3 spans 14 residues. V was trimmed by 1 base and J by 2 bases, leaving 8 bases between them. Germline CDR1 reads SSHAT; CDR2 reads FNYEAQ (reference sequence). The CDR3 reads CASSLGPGQETQYF. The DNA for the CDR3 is TGTGCCAGCAGCTTAGGTCCCGGACAAGAGACCCAGTACTTC.

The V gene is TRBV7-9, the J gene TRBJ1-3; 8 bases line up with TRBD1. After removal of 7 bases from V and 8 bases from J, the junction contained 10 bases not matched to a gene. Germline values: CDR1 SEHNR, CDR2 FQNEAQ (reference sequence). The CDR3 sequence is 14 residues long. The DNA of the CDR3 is TGTGCCAGCACCCCTAAGACAGGGGCGGACACCATATATTTT. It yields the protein CASTPKTGADTIYF.

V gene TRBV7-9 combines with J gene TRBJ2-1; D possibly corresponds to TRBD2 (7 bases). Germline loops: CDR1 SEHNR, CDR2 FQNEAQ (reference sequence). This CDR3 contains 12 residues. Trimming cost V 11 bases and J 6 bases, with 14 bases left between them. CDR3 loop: CALQGGGNEQFF. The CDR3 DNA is TGTGCCCTACAGGGAGGGGGCAATGAGCAGTTCTTC.

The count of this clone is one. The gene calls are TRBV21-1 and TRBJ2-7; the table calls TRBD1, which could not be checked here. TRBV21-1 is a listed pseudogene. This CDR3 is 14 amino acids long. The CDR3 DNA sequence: TGTGCCAGCAGCAAAGTTGGGACAGGGTACGAGCAGTACTTC. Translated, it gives CASSKVGTGYEQYF.

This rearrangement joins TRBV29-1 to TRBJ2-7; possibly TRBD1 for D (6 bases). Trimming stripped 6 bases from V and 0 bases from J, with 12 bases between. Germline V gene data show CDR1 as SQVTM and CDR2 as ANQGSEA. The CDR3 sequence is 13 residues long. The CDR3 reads CSVGAGGSYEQYF. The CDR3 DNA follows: TGCAGCGTGGGGGCGGGCGGCTCCTACGAGCAGTACTTC.

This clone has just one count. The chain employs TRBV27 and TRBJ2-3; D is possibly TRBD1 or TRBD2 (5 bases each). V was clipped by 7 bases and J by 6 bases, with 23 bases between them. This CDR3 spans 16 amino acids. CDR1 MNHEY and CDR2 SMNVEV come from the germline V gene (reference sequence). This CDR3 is CASNIGSRDPRDTQYF. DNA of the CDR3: TGTGCCAGCAACATCGGATCCCGGGACCCGAGGGATACGCAGTATTTT.

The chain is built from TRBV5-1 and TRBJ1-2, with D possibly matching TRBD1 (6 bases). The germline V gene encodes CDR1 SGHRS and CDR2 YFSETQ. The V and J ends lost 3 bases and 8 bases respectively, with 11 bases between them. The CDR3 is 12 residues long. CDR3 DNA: TGCGCCAGCAGCTGGGACAACAGCGGCTACACCTTC. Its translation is CASSWDNSGYTF.

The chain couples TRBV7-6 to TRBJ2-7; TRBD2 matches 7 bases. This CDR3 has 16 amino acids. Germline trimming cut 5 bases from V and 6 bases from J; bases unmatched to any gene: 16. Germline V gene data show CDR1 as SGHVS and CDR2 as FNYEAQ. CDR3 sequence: CASSPHWDYKSGEQYF. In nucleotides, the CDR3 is TGTGCCAGCAGCCCCCACTGGGACTACAAATCGGGCGAGCAGTACTTC.

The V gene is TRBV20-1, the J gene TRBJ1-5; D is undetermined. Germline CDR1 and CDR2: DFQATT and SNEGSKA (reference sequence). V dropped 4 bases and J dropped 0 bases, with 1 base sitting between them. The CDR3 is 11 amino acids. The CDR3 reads CSATSNQPQHF. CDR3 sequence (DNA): TGCAGTGCTACTAGCAATCAGCCCCAGCATTTT.

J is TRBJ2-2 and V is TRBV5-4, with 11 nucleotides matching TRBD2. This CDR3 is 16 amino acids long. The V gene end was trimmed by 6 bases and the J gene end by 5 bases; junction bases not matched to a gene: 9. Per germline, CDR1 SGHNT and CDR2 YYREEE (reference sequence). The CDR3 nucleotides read TGTGCCAGCACCAGGAGTAGCGGGAGGGGAACCGGGGAGCTGTTTTTT. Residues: CASTRSSGRGTGELFF.

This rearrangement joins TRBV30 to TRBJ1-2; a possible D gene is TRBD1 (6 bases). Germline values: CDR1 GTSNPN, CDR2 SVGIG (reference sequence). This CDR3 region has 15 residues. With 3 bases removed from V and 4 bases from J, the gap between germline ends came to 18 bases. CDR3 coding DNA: TGTGCCTGGAGCCTGGGGGGGGCAGGAATCTATGGCTACACCTTC. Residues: CAWSLGGAGIYGYTF.

The DNA for the CDR3 is TGTGCCAGCAGCACTGGCGGCCATCCGGGAGGGGAGCAGTTCTTC. Translation: CASSTGGHPGGEQFF. The rearrangement uses TRBV21-1 and TRBJ2-1; the table's D gene call, TRBD2, was not cross checked with the DNA. TRBV21-1 is designated a pseudogene. This CDR3 contains 15 residues.

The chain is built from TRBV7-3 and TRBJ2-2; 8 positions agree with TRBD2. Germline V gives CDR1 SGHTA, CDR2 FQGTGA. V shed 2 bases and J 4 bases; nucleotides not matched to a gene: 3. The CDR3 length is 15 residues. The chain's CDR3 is CASSLAGGGTGELFF. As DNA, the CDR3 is TGTGCCAGCAGCTTAGCGGGAGGAGGCACCGGGGAGCTGTTTTTT. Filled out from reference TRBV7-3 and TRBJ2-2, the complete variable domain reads GAGVSQTPSNKVTEKGKYVELRCDPISGHTALYWYRQSLGQGPEFLIYFQGTGAADDSGLPNDRFFAVRPEGSVSTLKIQRTERGDSAVYLCASSLAGGGTGELFFGEGSRLTVL.

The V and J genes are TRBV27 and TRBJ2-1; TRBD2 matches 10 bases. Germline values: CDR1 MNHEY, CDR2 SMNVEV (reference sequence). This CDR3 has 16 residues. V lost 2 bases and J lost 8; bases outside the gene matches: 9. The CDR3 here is CASSLGAGGFGDEQFF. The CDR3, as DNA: TGTGCCAGCAGTTTAGGAGCGGGAGGGTTCGGGGATGAGCAGTTCTTC.

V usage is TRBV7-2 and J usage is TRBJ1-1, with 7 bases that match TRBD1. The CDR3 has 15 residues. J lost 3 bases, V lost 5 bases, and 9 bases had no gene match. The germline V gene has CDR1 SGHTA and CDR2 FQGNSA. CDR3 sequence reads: CASSRTGGRYTEAFF. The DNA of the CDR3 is TGTGCCAGCAGCCGGACAGGCGGTAGGTACACTGAAGCTTTCTTT.

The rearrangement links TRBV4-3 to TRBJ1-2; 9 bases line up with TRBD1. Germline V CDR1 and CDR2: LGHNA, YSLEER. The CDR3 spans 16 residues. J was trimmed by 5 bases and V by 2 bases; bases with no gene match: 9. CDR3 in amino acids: CASSQISGTGKYGYTF. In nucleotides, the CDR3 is TGCGCCAGCAGCCAAATCTCCGGGACAGGGAAATATGGCTACACCTTC.

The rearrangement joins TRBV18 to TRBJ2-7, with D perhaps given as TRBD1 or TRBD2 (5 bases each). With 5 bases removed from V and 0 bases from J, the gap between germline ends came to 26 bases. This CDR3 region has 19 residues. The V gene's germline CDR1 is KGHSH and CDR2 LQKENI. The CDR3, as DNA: TGTGCCAGCTCATCCCGGGACGAAAAAGAAGGGCTCCCCTCCTACGAGCAGTACTTC. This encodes CASSSRDEKEGLPSYEQYF.

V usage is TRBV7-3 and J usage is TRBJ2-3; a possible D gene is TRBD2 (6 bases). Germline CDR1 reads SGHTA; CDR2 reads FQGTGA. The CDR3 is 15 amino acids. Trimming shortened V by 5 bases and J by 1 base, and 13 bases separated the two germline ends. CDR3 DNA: TGTGCCAGCAGCCCCCAAGGGACTCGCACAGATACGCAGTATTTT. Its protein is CASSPQGTRTDTQYF.

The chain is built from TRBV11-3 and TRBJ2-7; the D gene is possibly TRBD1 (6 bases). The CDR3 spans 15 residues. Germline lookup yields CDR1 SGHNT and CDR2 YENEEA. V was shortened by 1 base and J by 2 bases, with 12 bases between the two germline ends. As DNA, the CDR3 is TGTGCCAGCAGCTTAGGGGGGACATCCACCTACGAGCAGTACTTC. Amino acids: CASSLGGTSTYEQYF.

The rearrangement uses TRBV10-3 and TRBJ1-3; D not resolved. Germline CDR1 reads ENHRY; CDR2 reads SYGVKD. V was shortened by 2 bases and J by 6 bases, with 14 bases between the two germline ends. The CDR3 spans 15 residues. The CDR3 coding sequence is TGTGCCATCAGTGAGGTTACAGTGGGTGAAAACACCATATATTTT. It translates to CAISEVTVGENTIYF.

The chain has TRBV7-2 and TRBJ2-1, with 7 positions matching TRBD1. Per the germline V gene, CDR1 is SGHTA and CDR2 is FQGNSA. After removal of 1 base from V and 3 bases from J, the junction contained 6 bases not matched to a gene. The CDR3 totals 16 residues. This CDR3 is CASSLDTGAIYNEQFF. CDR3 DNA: TGTGCCAGCAGCTTAGATACAGGGGCTATCTACAATGAGCAGTTCTTC.

The CDR3: CASSPGQGSYNEQFF. The CDR3 DNA reads TGTGCCAGCAGCCCCGGACAGGGCTCCTACAATGAGCAGTTCTTC. This sequence joins TRBV7-6 and TRBJ2-1; 8 bases line up with TRBD1. Trimming cost V 5 bases and J 0 bases; bases outside gene matches: 3. CDR3 length: 15 amino acids. Germline-derived CDR1 and CDR2 are SGHVS and FNYEAQ.

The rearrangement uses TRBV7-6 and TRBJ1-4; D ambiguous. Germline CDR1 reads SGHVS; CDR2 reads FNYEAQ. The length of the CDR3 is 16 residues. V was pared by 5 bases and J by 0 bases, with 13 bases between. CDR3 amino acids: CASSPEGPTTNEKLFF. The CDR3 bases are TGTGCCAGCAGCCCTGAAGGGCCTACAACTAATGAAAAACTGTTTTTT.

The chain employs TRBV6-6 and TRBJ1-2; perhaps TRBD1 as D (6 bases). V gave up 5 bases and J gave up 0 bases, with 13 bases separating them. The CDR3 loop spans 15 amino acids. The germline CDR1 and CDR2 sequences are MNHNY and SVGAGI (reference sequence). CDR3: CASSLTGISNYGYTF. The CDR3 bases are TGTGCCAGCAGTCTTACAGGGATCTCTAACTATGGCTACACCTTC.

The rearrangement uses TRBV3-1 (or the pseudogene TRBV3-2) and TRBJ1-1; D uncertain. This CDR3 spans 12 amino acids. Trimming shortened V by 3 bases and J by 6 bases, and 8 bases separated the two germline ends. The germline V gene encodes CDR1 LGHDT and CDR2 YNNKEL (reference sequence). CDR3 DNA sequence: TGTGCCAGCAGCCAGGGAGGGTCTGAAGCTTTCTTT. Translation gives CASSQGGSEAFF.